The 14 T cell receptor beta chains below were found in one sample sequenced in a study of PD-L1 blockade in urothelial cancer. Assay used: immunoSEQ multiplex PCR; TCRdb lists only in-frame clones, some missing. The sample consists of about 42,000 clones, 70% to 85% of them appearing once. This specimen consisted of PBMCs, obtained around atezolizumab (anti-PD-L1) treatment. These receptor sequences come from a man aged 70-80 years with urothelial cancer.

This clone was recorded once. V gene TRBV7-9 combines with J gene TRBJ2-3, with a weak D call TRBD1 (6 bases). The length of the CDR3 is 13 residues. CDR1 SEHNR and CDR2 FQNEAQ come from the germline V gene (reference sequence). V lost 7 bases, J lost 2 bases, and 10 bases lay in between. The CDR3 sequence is CASTQGLTDTQYF. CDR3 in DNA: TGTGCCAGCACCCAGGGGCTCACAGATACGCAGTATTTT.

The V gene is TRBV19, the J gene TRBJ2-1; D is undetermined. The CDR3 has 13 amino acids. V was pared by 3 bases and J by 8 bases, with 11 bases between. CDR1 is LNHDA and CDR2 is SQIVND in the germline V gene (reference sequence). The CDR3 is CASSIPYRDEQFF. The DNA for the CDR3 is TGTGCCAGTAGTATTCCTTATCGGGATGAGCAGTTCTTC.

CDR3 DNA: TGTGCCAGCAGGGGGACAACCCTCCGCGGCGAGCAGTACTTC. It specifies CASRGTTLRGEQYF. The genes are TRBV28 and TRBJ2-7; possibly TRBD1 for D (6 bases). CDR1 is MDHEN, CDR2 SYDVKM, per germline. This CDR3 is built from 14 residues. V gave up 6 bases and J gave up 6 bases, with 18 bases separating them. Variable domain in full (rest from reference TRBV28 and TRBJ2-7): DVKVTQSSRYLVKRTGEKVFLECVQDMDHENMFWYRQDPGLGLRLIYFSYDVKMKEKGDIPEGYSVSREKKERFSLILESASTNQTSMYLCASRGTTLRGEQYFGPGTRLTVT.

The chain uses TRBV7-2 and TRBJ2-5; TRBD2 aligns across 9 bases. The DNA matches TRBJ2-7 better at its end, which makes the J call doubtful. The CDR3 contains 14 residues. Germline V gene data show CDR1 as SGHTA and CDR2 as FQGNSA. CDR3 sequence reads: CASSLLAGVYEQYF. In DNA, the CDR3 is TGTGCCAGCAGCTTATTAGCGGGAGTGTACGAGCAGTACTTC.

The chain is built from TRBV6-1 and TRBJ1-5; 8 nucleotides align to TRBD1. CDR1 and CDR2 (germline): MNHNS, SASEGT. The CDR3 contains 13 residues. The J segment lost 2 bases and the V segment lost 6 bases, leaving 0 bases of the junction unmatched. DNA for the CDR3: TGTGCCAGCAGGGGACAGGGCAATCAGCCCCAGCATTTT. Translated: CASRGQGNQPQHF.

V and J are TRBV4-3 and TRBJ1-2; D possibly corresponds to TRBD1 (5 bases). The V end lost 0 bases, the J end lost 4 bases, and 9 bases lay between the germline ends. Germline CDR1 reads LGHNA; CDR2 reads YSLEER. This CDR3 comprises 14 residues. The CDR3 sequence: CASSQDQGLYGYTF. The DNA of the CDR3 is TGCGCCAGCAGCCAAGATCAGGGCCTCTATGGCTACACCTTC.

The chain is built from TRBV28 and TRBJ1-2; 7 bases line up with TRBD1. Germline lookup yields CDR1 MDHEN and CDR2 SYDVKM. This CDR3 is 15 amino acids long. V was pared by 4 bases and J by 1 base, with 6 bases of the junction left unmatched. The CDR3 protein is CASSSHRQGNYGYTF. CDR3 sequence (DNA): TGTGCCAGCAGTTCCCATCGACAGGGTAACTATGGCTACACCTTC.

The CDR3 DNA sequence: TGTGCCAGCAGAGCCGGGTTCCCCAATCAGCCCCAGCATTTT. The encoded protein is CASRAGFPNQPQHF. V is TRBV6-5 and J is TRBJ1-5; D unresolved. The germline gives CDR1 MNHEY, CDR2 SVGAGI. V gave up 6 bases and J gave up 3 bases, with 12 bases separating them. The CDR3 has 14 amino acids.

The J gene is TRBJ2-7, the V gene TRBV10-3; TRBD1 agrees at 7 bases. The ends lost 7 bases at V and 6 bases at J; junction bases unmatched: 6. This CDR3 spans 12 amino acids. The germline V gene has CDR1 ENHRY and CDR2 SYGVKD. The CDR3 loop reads CAITTGSREQYF. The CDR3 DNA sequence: TGTGCCATCACGACAGGGTCTCGCGAGCAGTACTTC.

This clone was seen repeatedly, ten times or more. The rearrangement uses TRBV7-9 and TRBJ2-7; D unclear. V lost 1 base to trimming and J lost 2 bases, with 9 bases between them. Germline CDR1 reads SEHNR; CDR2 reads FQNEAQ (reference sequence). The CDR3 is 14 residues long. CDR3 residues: CASSLGGTTYEQYF. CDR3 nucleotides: TGTGCCAGCAGCTTAGGTGGCACGACCTACGAGCAGTACTTC.

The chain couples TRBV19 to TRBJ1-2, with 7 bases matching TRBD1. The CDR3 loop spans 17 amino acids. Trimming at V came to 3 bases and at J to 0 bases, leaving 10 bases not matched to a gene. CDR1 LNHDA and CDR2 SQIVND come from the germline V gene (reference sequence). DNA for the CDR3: TGTGCCAGTAGTATCCGGGACAGCACACTCACTAACTATGGCTACACCTTC. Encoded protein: CASSIRDSTLTNYGYTF.

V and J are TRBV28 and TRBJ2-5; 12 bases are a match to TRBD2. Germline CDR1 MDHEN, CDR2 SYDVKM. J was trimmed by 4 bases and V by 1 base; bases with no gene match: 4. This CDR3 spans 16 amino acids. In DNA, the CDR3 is TGTGCCAGCAGTTTATCACTAGCGGGAGGACGAGAGACCCAGTACTTC. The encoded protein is CASSLSLAGGRETQYF.

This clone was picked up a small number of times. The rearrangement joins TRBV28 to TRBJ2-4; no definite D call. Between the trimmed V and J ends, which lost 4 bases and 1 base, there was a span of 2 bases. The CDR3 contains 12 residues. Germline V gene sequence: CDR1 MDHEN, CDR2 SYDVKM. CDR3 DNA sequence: TGTGCCAGCAGTTCGGCCAAAAACATTCAGTACTTC. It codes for CASSSAKNIQYF.

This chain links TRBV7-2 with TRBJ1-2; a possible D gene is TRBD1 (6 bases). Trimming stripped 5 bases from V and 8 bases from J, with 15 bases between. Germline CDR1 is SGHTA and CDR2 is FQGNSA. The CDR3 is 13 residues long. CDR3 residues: CASSQLTGIGYTF. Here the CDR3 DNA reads TGTGCCAGCAGCCAATTAACAGGGATCGGCTACACCTTC.